A selection of T cell receptor beta chains follows, all from one sample in a study of cytomegalovirus exposure and HLA in healthy donors. Profiling relied on immunoSEQ multiplex PCR, and the TCRdb table lists in-frame clones only, not all of them. The sample totals about 88,000 clones. Material: PBMCs. All receptors derive from a girl between 5 and 17 years old in good health and CMV-seropositive. CDR3s include the opening cysteine and the closing phenylalanine or tryptophan. The D gene is left open where the match is weak. Some rows have no size entry. The others give once, few or many, or a class for an expanded clone.

CDR3: CASSLGQPKQETQYF
DNA: TGTGCCAGCAGCTTGGGACAGCCAAAACAAGAGACCCAGTACTTC
V: TRBV5-6
D: NA
J: TRBJ2-5
size: NA
length: 15

CDR3: CASSESIPGKETQYF
DNA: TGTGCCAGCAGTGAATCGATCCCGGGAAAAGAGACCCAGTACTTC
V: TRBV25-1
D: NA
J: TRBJ2-5
size: NA
length: 15

CDR3: CASRPTGGEETQYF
DNA: TGTGCCAGCAGACCTACAGGGGGCGAAGAGACCCAGTACTTC
V: TRBV6-5
D: TRBD1
J: TRBJ2-5
size: NA
length: 14

CDR3: CASSPGQVFTGELFF
DNA: TGTGCCAGCAGCCCGGGACAGGTCTTCACCGGGGAGCTGTTTTTT
V: TRBV7-9
D: TRBD1
J: TRBJ2-2
size: NA
length: 15

CDR3: CASSSRTGGSRETQYF
DNA: TGTGCCAGTAGTTCTCGGACAGGGGGCTCGAGAGAGACCCAGTACTTC
V: TRBV19
D: TRBD1
J: TRBJ2-5
size: NA
length: 16

CDR3: CASSLTSSTDTQYF
DNA: TGTGCCAGCAGCTTGACTAGCTCCACAGATACGCAGTATTTT
V: TRBV5-4
D: NA
J: TRBJ2-3
size: NA
length: 14

CDR3: CASRLTSGAVGEQYF
DNA: TGTGCCAGCAGACTGACTAGCGGGGCAGTCGGCGAGCAGTACTTC
V: TRBV11-2
D: TRBD2
J: TRBJ2-7
size: NA
length: 15

CDR3: CSVDHYGAFF
DNA: TGCAGCGTTGATCACTACGGAGCTTTCTTT
V: TRBV29-1
D: NA
J: TRBJ1-1
size: NA
length: 10

CDR3: CASSSPRTSGGVGTDTQYF
DNA: TGTGCCAGCAGCTCGCCCCGGACTAGCGGGGGGGTCGGCACAGATACGCAGTATTTT
V: TRBV5-6
D: TRBD2
J: TRBJ2-3
size: NA
length: 19

CDR3: CASSPLGRDYQPQHF
DNA: TGTGCCAGCAGCCCCCTGGGCAGAGATTATCAGCCCCAGCATTTT
V: TRBV7-9
D: NA
J: TRBJ1-5
size: NA
length: 15

CDR3: CASSVEGTSSYNSPLHF
DNA: TGTGCCAGCAGCGTAGAAGGGACTAGCTCCTATAATTCACCCCTCCACTTT
V: TRBV9
D: NA
J: TRBJ1-6
size: NA
length: 17

CDR3: CASSRLEDTQYF
DNA: TGTGCCAGCAGCCGACTTGAGGATACGCAGTATTTT
V: TRBV27
D: NA
J: TRBJ2-3
size: medium-sized
length: 12

CDR3: CASSLGAQAFF
DNA: TGTGCCAGCAGCTTAGGGGCACAAGCTTTCTTT
V: TRBV11-3
D: NA
J: TRBJ1-1
size: NA
length: 11

CDR3: CASSLVGWEATEAFF
DNA: TGCGCCAGCAGCTTGGTGGGGTGGGAGGCCACTGAAGCTTTCTTT
V: TRBV5-1
D: NA
J: TRBJ1-1
size: NA
length: 15

CDR3: CASSQGRQGARDEQFF
DNA: TGTGCCAGCAGCCAAGGTAGACAGGGGGCACGGGATGAGCAGTTCTTC
V: TRBV4-2
D: TRBD1
J: TRBJ2-1
size: NA
length: 16

CDR3: CATSSETDVLDYEQYF
DNA: TGTGCCACCAGCTCAGAGACGGATGTCCTAGACTACGAGCAGTACTTC
V: TRBV15
D: NA
J: TRBJ2-7
size: NA
length: 16

CDR3: CASSPPGRGSQPQHF
DNA: TGTGCCAGCTCACCACCGGGAAGGGGCAGTCAGCCCCAGCATTTT
V: TRBV18
D: NA
J: TRBJ1-5
size: NA
length: 15

CDR3: CASSRTGTQETQYF
DNA: TGTGCCAGCTCACGGACAGGGACCCAAGAGACCCAGTACTTC
V: TRBV18
D: TRBD1
J: TRBJ2-5
size: NA
length: 14

CDR3: CASRSQGARQPQHF
DNA: TGTGCCAGCAGATCACAGGGGGCTAGGCAGCCCCAGCATTTT
V: TRBV28
D: TRBD1
J: TRBJ1-5
size: NA
length: 14

CDR3: CASSLGHGGDSEAFF
DNA: TGTGCCAGCAGCTTAGGCCACGGGGGAGATTCTGAAGCTTTCTTT
V: TRBV13
D: NA
J: TRBJ1-1
size: NA
length: 15

CDR3: CASSVDGPGGGYTF
DNA: TGTGCCAGCAGCGTAGATGGGCCAGGGGGTGGCTACACCTTC
V: TRBV9
D: TRBD1
J: TRBJ1-2
size: NA
length: 14

CDR3: CASSGQSSYNEQFF
DNA: TGTGCCAGCAGTGGACAGAGCTCCTACAATGAGCAGTTCTTC
V: TRBV2
D: NA
J: TRBJ2-1
size: NA
length: 14

CDR3: CASSPFIHNEQFF
DNA: TGTGCCAGCAGCCCCTTTATCCACAATGAGCAGTTCTTC
V: TRBV7-6
D: NA
J: TRBJ2-1
size: NA
length: 13

CDR3: CASSIIGGVTNTEAFF
DNA: TGTGCCAGTAGTATCATCGGGGGGGTTACGAACACTGAAGCTTTCTTT
V: TRBV19
D: NA
J: TRBJ1-1
size: NA
length: 16

CDR3: CASSAWKAGGRNEQFF
DNA: TGCGCCAGCAGCGCCTGGAAGGCAGGGGGAAGGAATGAGCAGTTCTTC
V: TRBV4-1
D: TRBD1
J: TRBJ2-1
size: NA
length: 16

CDR3: CASRKQGANYGYTF
DNA: TGCGCCAGCCGCAAACAGGGGGCTAACTATGGCTACACCTTC
V: TRBV4-1
D: TRBD1
J: TRBJ1-2
size: NA
length: 14

CDR3: CASSWTGGVWTF
DNA: TGTGCCAGCAGTTGGACAGGGGGAGTGTGGACCTTC
V: TRBV28
D: TRBD1
J: TRBJ1-2
size: NA
length: 12

CDR3: CASSHTDRGGTEAFF
DNA: TGCGCCAGCAGCCACACGGACAGGGGGGGCACTGAAGCTTTCTTT
V: TRBV4-3
D: TRBD1
J: TRBJ1-1
size: NA
length: 15

CDR3: CASSQLQDPNQPQHF
DNA: TGCGCCAGCAGCCAACTACAGGATCCCAATCAGCCCCAGCATTTT
V: TRBV4-1
D: NA
J: TRBJ1-5
size: NA
length: 15

CDR3: CASSSIFFRLNNDNEQFF
DNA: TGCGCCAGCAGCTCGATATTTTTCCGGTTAAATAACGACAATGAGCAGTTCTTC
V: TRBV5-1
D: NA
J: TRBJ2-1
size: NA
length: 18

CDR3: CASSLASPTGPGGYTF
DNA: TGTGCCAGCAGCTTAGCATCCCCGACAGGACCCGGAGGCTACACCTTC
V: TRBV7-9
D: NA
J: TRBJ1-2
size: NA
length: 16

CDR3: CASSVGTGNSYEQYF
DNA: TGTGCCAGCAGCGTAGGGACAGGGAACTCCTACGAGCAGTACTTC
V: TRBV9
D: TRBD1
J: TRBJ2-7
size: NA
length: 15

CDR3: CAISPGQLYEQYF
DNA: TGTGCCATTTCCCCGGGACAGTTATACGAGCAGTACTTC
V: TRBV10-3
D: TRBD1
J: TRBJ2-7
size: NA
length: 13

CDR3: CASSQVLARGHSYEQYF
DNA: TGCGCCAGCAGCCAAGTGTTGGCCCGAGGGCACTCCTACGAGCAGTACTTC
V: TRBV4-1
D: NA
J: TRBJ2-7
size: NA
length: 17

CDR3: CASSQTGGDNEQFF
DNA: TGCGCCAGCAGCCAGACAGGCGGTGACAATGAGCAGTTCTTC
V: TRBV5-1
D: NA
J: TRBJ2-1
size: NA
length: 14

CDR3: CASESGGAGWVSNEQFF
DNA: TGCGCCAGCGAATCAGGGGGCGCCGGGTGGGTGAGCAATGAGCAGTTCTTC
V: TRBV5-1
D: TRBD1
J: TRBJ2-1
size: NA
length: 17

CDR3: CARKKVGGSGNSPLHF
DNA: TGTGCCAGAAAAAAAGTGGGGGGTTCCGGGAATTCACCCCTCCACTTT
V: TRBV19
D: NA
J: TRBJ1-6
size: NA
length: 16

CDR3: CASSILADNEQFF
DNA: TGTGCCAGTAGTATACTGGCGGACAATGAGCAGTTCTTC
V: TRBV19
D: NA
J: TRBJ2-1
size: NA
length: 13

CDR3: CASMNEVGTGSLHF
DNA: TGTGCCAGCATGAACGAGGTTGGGACAGGATCCCTCCACTTT
V: TRBV28
D: TRBD1
J: TRBJ1-6
size: NA
length: 14

CDR3: CASSLRWGRGDYTF
DNA: TGTGCCAGCAGCCTGAGGTGGGGGCGCGGAGACTACACCTTC
V: TRBV5-6
D: NA
J: TRBJ1-2
size: NA
length: 14

CDR3: CASSVDVEGAAFF
DNA: TGTGCCAGCAGCGTAGATGTAGAGGGGGCAGCTTTCTTT
V: TRBV9
D: TRBD1
J: TRBJ1-1
size: NA
length: 13

CDR3: CASSQEGSGSYEQYF
DNA: TGCGCCAGCAGCCAAGAGGGCAGTGGATCCTACGAGCAGTACTTC
V: TRBV4-3
D: NA
J: TRBJ2-7
size: NA
length: 15

CDR3: CASSPGTPSSDNEQFF
DNA: TGTGCCAGCAGCCCGGGGACACCGAGCTCCGACAATGAGCAGTTCTTC
V: TRBV28
D: NA
J: TRBJ2-1
size: NA
length: 16

CDR3: CASSPEGAGETDTQYF
DNA: TGTGCCAGCAGCCCAGAGGGAGCGGGGGAGACAGATACGCAGTATTTT
V: TRBV7-2
D: TRBD2
J: TRBJ2-3
size: NA
length: 16

CDR3: CSVEETSPTYLF
DNA: TGCAGCGTTGAAGAGACCTCCCCGACATATTTATTT
V: TRBV29-1
D: NA
J: TRBJ1-1
size: NA
length: 12

CDR3: CASSPSTRLAGNTGELFF
DNA: TGTGCCAGCAGCCCCAGTACCCGACTAGCGGGAAACACCGGGGAGCTGTTTTTT
V: TRBV5-6
D: TRBD2
J: TRBJ2-2
size: NA
length: 18

CDR3: CASSLTGTENEKLFF
DNA: TGTGCCAGCAGCTTAACCGGGACAGAGAATGAAAAACTGTTTTTT
V: TRBV7-6
D: TRBD1
J: TRBJ1-4
size: NA
length: 15

CDR3: CASSPTGGEAFF
DNA: TGTGCCAGCAGCCCAACAGGGGGTGAAGCTTTCTTT
V: TRBV11-2
D: TRBD1
J: TRBJ1-1
size: NA
length: 12

CDR3: CASSPSGLYQETQYF
DNA: TGTGCCAGCAGTCCTAGCGGGCTGTACCAAGAGACCCAGTACTTC
V: TRBV27
D: TRBD2
J: TRBJ2-5
size: NA
length: 15

CDR3: CASSQESDSYGYTF
DNA: TGTGCCAGCAGCCAAGAATCGGACAGCTATGGCTACACCTTC
V: TRBV4-2
D: NA
J: TRBJ1-2
size: NA
length: 14